Sequencing of this T cell receptor beta chain was carried out in a study of T-cell reconstitution after alpha-beta-depleted transplantation in children. The study's findings and limits: Newly produced T cells mostly provided counts and TCRbeta diversity after one year, as hyperexpanded clones declined. It was reported that alpha-beta T cells came from several hundred expanded graft clones (about two months after transplant). Diversity of TCRbeta at day 60 was high in some patients, arising from surviving recipient T cells and thymic progenitors.

Germline trimming cut 5 bases from V and 6 bases from J; bases unmatched to any gene: 8. Germline-derived CDR1 and CDR2 are SGHTA and FQGTGA. This CDR3 contains 14 residues. Preparation of the TCRbeta library involved a method that used unique molecular identifiers. One entry per CDR3 protein, called by TCRdb with MiXCR from the PCR reads. The sample yields about 280,000 distinct CDR3 sequences, around 10% seen once. This clonotype showed up many times. What it recognizes is unknown. The starting material was peripheral blood, obtained 180 days after TCRalphabeta/CD19-depleted stem cell transplant. J is TRBJ1-2 and V is TRBV7-3; 8 bases line up with TRBD1. This receptor was obtained from a male patient between 2 and 15 years old who had a stem cell transplant for chronic granulomatous disease, so the T cells may come from the graft donor. The CDR3 loop is CASSISGTGNGYTF. CDR3 bases: TGTGCCAGCAGCATATCCGGGACAGGAAATGGCTACACCTTC.